The 20 T cell receptor beta chains below come from one sample, sequenced in a study of cytomegalovirus exposure and HLA in healthy donors (dated by TCRdb to the late 2010s). Library preparation used the immunoSEQ multiplex PCR assay. Not all clones reach the TCRdb copy of this immuneACCESS table, which keeps in-frame sequences only. Checked studies attribute under half of the gap to unresolved V genes and leave the rest unexplained. This sample has 80,000 to 95,000 clones in its table, and around 96% of those were observed once. Together, the top ten hold about 1.3% of the sample. Sequences were obtained from PBMCs. These TCRs come from a woman between 18 and 30 years old in good health and CMV-seronegative.

This sequence joins TRBV6-4 and TRBJ2-1; 7 bases align to TRBD2. V trimming: 6 bases; J trimming: 4 bases; junction bases outside the gene matches: 6. CDR1 and CDR2 (germline): MRHNA, SNTAGT. The CDR3 runs 14 residues. The CDR3, as DNA: TGTGCCAGCAGCTCGGCTAGCGGATACAATGAGCAGTTCTTC. This gives the protein CASSSASGYNEQFF.

The chain uses TRBV16 and TRBJ1-1, with no clear D. This CDR3 is built from 13 residues. V was shortened by 4 bases and J by 2 bases, with 8 bases between the two germline ends. The germline gives CDR1 KGHSY, CDR2 FQNENV. CDR3: CASSPQSNTEAFF. The CDR3 nucleotides read TGTGCCAGCAGCCCACAGAGTAACACTGAAGCTTTCTTT.

The V call is TRBV11-2, the J call TRBJ2-2; TRBD2 aligns across 8 bases. The germline CDR1 and CDR2 sequences are SGHAT and FQNNGV. Unmatched junction bases numbered 6, after V lost 5 bases and J lost 1 base. There are 16 residues in the CDR3. Here the CDR3 reads CASSPFAGGNTGELFF. The CDR3 DNA sequence: TGTGCCAGCAGCCCCTTCGCGGGAGGGAACACCGGGGAGCTGTTTTTT. Drawing the rest from reference TRBV11-2 and TRBJ2-2, the complete variable domain is EAGVAQSPRYKIIEKRQSVAFWCNPISGHATLYWYQQILGQGPKLLIQFQNNGVVDDSQLPKDRFSAERLKGVDSTLKIQPAKLEDSAVYLCASSPFAGGNTGELFFGEGSRLTVL.

V usage is TRBV5-5 and J usage is TRBJ2-7; 9 nucleotides agree with TRBD2. J gave up 6 bases and V 3 bases, and 13 bases lay outside the gene matches. The CDR3 is 16 amino acids. The germline V gene has CDR1 SGHKS and CDR2 YYEKEE (reference sequence). CDR3 protein: CASSWSGSSGSSEQYF. The CDR3 DNA sequence: TGTGCCAGCAGCTGGAGCGGTAGTAGCGGGAGTTCCGAGCAGTACTTC.

The chain recombines TRBV19 with TRBJ1-5; 9 bases match TRBD1. Per germline, CDR1 LNHDA and CDR2 SQIVND (reference sequence). Germline trimming cut 6 bases from V and 3 bases from J; bases unmatched to any gene: 6. The CDR3 has 15 amino acids. The CDR3 nucleotides read TGTGCCAGTAGCCCTACAGGGGGCTACAATCAGCCCCAGCATTTT. This codes for CASSPTGGYNQPQHF. Full variable domain (remainder filled in from reference TRBV19 and TRBJ1-5): DGGITQSPKYLFRKEGQNVTLSCEQNLNHDAMYWYRQDPGQGLRLIYYSQIVNDFQKGDIAEGYSVSREKKESFPLTVTSAQKNPTAFYLCASSPTGGYNQPQHFGDGTRLSIL.

This clone was seen just once. This CDR3 is CASSSPGTSGPGELFF. The CDR3 DNA sequence: TGCGCCAGCAGCTCCCCCGGGACTAGCGGGCCCGGGGAGCTGTTTTTT. The gene calls are TRBV10-2 and TRBJ2-2, with TRBD2 identical over 12 bases. Germline loops: CDR1 WSHSY, CDR2 SAAADI. The length of the CDR3 is 16 residues. J lost 6 bases, V lost 6 bases, and 8 bases had no gene match.

The chain links TRBV10-3 to TRBJ1-1; D unclear. Germline V lookup: CDR1 ENHRY, CDR2 SYGVKD. Trimming removed 2 bases from V and 1 base from J, with 8 bases in between. The CDR3 is 14 amino acids. The CDR3 sequence is CAISERSENTEAFF. CDR3 DNA sequence: TGTGCCATCAGTGAGCGGAGTGAGAACACTGAAGCTTTCTTT.

This clone has only one observation. This sequence joins TRBV10-1 and TRBJ1-1; D gene ambiguous. Trimming removed 8 bases at V and 0 bases at J, with 13 bases between. This CDR3 has 14 residues. The germline V gene has CDR1 WNHNN and CDR2 SYGVQD (reference sequence). The CDR3 is CASSRGQMNTEAFF. In DNA form, the CDR3 reads TGCGCCAGCTCCCGCGGGCAAATGAACACTGAAGCTTTCTTT.

The rearrangement links TRBV28 to TRBJ1-3; TRBD1 aligns across 9 bases. CDR1 and CDR2 (germline): MDHEN, SYDVKM. Trimming at V came to 8 bases and at J to 2 bases, leaving 4 bases not matched to a gene. The CDR3 length is 14 residues. The CDR3: CASGTGRTGNTIYF. The CDR3 region has the DNA TGTGCCAGCGGGACAGGGAGGACTGGAAACACCATATATTTT.

The chain links TRBV5-1 to TRBJ2-7; D possibly corresponds to TRBD1 (6 bases). This CDR3 has 13 residues. V dropped 4 bases and J dropped 3 bases, with 11 bases sitting between them. CDR1 is SGHRS and CDR2 is YFSETQ in the germline V gene. The CDR3: CASSPDSSYEQYF. CDR3 bases: TGCGCCAGCAGCCCGGACAGCAGCTACGAGCAGTACTTC.

The chain joins TRBV7-2 to TRBJ1-5; 7 bases map to TRBD1. The CDR3 covers 16 residues. Germline CDR1 reads SGHTA; CDR2 reads FQGNSA. Trimming cost V 4 bases and J 5 bases; bases outside gene matches: 11. The CDR3 region is CASSSYIGTGDQPQHF. DNA of the CDR3: TGTGCCAGCAGCTCTTACATCGGCACAGGGGATCAGCCCCAGCATTTT. Filled out from reference TRBV7-2 and TRBJ1-5, the complete variable domain reads GAGVSQSPSNKVTEKGKDVELRCDPISGHTALYWYRQSLGQGLEFLIYFQGNSAPDKSGLPSDRFSAERTGGSVSTLTIQRTQQEDSAVYLCASSSYIGTGDQPQHFGDGTRLSIL.

The rearrangement joins TRBV15 to TRBJ1-5, with D maybe TRBD1 (6 bases). The V gene lost 1 base and the J gene lost 7 bases, with 14 bases spanning the gap. The CDR3 loop spans 15 amino acids. Germline CDR1 reads LNHNV; CDR2 reads YYDKDF (reference sequence). For the CDR3, the DNA is TGTGCCACCAGCAGAGGGGACATCTTGGGACAGCCCCAGCATTTT. It yields the protein CATSRGDILGQPQHF.

J is TRBJ2-1 and V is TRBV18; 9 positions match TRBD2. Germline V CDR1 and CDR2: KGHSH, LQKENI. The CDR3 is 15 amino acids. Trimming took 1 base from V and 8 from J; bases not matched to a gene: 6. This CDR3 is CASSPRPSGDYEQFF. CDR3 coding DNA: TGTGCCAGCTCACCACGACCTAGCGGGGATTATGAGCAGTTCTTC.

The V and J genes are TRBV11-1 and TRBJ2-7; TRBD2 aligns across 11 bases. After removal of 3 bases from V and 6 bases from J, the junction contained 7 bases not matched to a gene. The germline V gene encodes CDR1 SGHAT and CDR2 FQDESV (reference sequence). CDR3 length: 15 residues. The CDR3 protein is CASSFSTSGSPEQYF. The CDR3 DNA follows: TGTGCCAGCAGCTTTTCAACTAGCGGGAGTCCCGAGCAGTACTTC.

This chain connects TRBV28 to TRBJ2-1; 9 nucleotides agree with TRBD2. The CDR3 totals 17 residues. With 3 bases clipped from V and 5 bases from J, the junction kept 11 bases outside the gene matches. Germline lookup yields CDR1 MDHEN and CDR2 SYDVKM. CDR3 amino acids: CASSFTTSGKLHNEQFF. CDR3 nucleotides: TGTGCCAGCAGTTTCACGACTAGCGGAAAATTACACAATGAGCAGTTCTTC.

The CDR3 is CASSPLGGPFEQYF. CDR3 DNA sequence: TGTGCCAGCAGCCCTCTCGGAGGGCCCTTTGAGCAGTACTTC. The chain uses TRBV4-2 and TRBJ2-7; tentative D call: TRBD2 (6 bases). The CDR3 has 14 amino acids. V was trimmed by 4 bases and J by 7 bases, leaving 17 bases between them. Germline V gene lookup returns CDR1 LGHNA and CDR2 YNFKEQ.

The V and J genes are TRBV7-2 and TRBJ2-7; D may be TRBD2 (5 bases). The V end lost 2 bases, the J end lost 6 bases, and 17 bases lay between the germline ends. This CDR3 spans 15 amino acids. CDR1 is SGHTA and CDR2 is FQGNSA in the germline V gene. CDR3 region: CASSLHPSPSFEQYF. CDR3 bases: TGTGCCAGCAGCTTACACCCTAGCCCTTCTTTCGAGCAGTACTTC.

In its sample, this clone was seen once. The J gene is TRBJ1-5, the V gene TRBV2; no reliable D call. The germline gives CDR1 SNHLY, CDR2 FYNNEI. The CDR3 runs 14 residues. V was shortened by 3 bases and J by 7 bases, with 13 bases between the two germline ends. The CDR3 here is CASSEGSGYQPQHF. CDR3 bases: TGTGCCAGCAGTGAGGGTTCGGGTTACCAGCCCCAGCATTTT.

The rearrangement uses TRBV19 and TRBJ1-5, with a possible D match to TRBD1 (5 bases). The CDR3 is made up of 15 amino acids. V gave up 2 bases and J gave up 5 bases, with 13 bases separating them. Germline V gene data show CDR1 as LNHDA and CDR2 as SQIVND (reference sequence). Here the CDR3 reads CASSISEGGDQPQHF. CDR3 in DNA: TGTGCCAGTAGTATATCTGAGGGAGGGGATCAGCCCCAGCATTTT.

This clone was observed once. The chain employs TRBV10-1 and TRBJ2-2; 11 bases agree with TRBD2. Losses at the gene ends were 1 base for V and 3 bases for J; bases not matched to a gene: 1. The CDR3 length is 16 residues. Germline CDR1 and CDR2: WNHNN and SYGVQD (reference sequence). Written as DNA, the CDR3 is TGCGCCAGCAGTGAGTTAGCGGGAGGGTACACCGGGGAGCTGTTTTTT. This encodes CASSELAGGYTGELFF.